These T cell receptor beta chains were read from a single sample in a study of T cell repertoires in cytomegalovirus infection. Their antigen targets remain unknown. TCRdb recomputed calls from the reads with MiXCR, one row per CDR3 protein. The sample holds roughly 80,000 distinct CDR3 sequences; roughly a quarter are singletons and the top ten take roughly 50%. The specimen was CD8+ T cells from cultured PBMCs, collected from culture after CMV antigen stimulation. These receptors were obtained from a human donor in good health (CMV status not recorded). Some clones in this sample may be carry-over from other donors' samples. CDR3s include the opening cysteine and the closing phenylalanine or tryptophan. Each record gives: J gene, V gene, D gene, clone size, CDR3 DNA, CDR3 protein. The D gene is left open where the match is weak. The size of a clone is reported for some rows only, either as once, few or many, or as a class for expanded clones.

>TRBJ2-7|TRBV20-1|TRBD2|-
TGCAGTGCTAGCGACCCAATTGCGGGAGACGGCGAGCAGTACTTC
CSASDPIAGDGEQYF
>TRBJ1-4|TRBV23-1|-|few
TGCGCCAGCAGTCAACCCGGGGCAAGGCATAATGAAAAACTGTTTTTT
CASSQPGARHNEKLFF
>TRBJ1-1|TRBV7-2|TRBD1|many
TGTGCCAGCAGCTTAGCTGGGACAGGGATTATGAACACTGAAGCTTTCTTT
CASSLAGTGIMNTEAFF
>TRBJ1-6|TRBV10-3|-|few
TGTGCCATCAGTGATTGGGGGACGGATTCACCCCTCCACTTT
CAISDWGTDSPLHF
>TRBJ1-2|TRBV19|-|-
TGTGCCACCAAATTTCCGGGATCCCCCTATGGCTACACCTTC
CATKFPGSPYGYTF
>TRBJ2-1|TRBV29-1|-|few
TGCAGCGTTGAGGAGAGCTCCTACAATGAGCAGTTCTTC
CSVEESSYNEQFF
>TRBJ2-5|TRBV4-2|TRBD1|few
TGTGCCAGCAGCCAAGTTGGCAGGGGGGAGACCCAGTACTTC
CASSQVGRGETQYF
>TRBJ2-1|TRBV28|-|few
TGTGCCAGCACTAGTAAACCTGGGGGCAATGAGCAGTTCTTC
CASTSKPGGNEQFF
>TRBJ2-5|TRBV6-1|-|many
TGTGCCAGCGGAAGTACTCCCCAAGAGACCCAGTACTTC
CASGSTPQETQYF
>TRBJ2-3|TRBV12-5|TRBD2|few
TGTGCTAGTGGCCGAGGGACTAGCGGGGGCACAGATACGCAGTATTTT
CASGRGTSGGTDTQYF
>TRBJ1-5|TRBV7-9|-|many
TGTGCCAGCAGCCCGGCGACCAATCAGCCCCAGCATTTT
CASSPATNQPQHF
>TRBJ1-1|TRBV7-6|-|many
TGTGCCAGCAGTCAGGCCAAGAACACTGAAGCTTTCTTT
CASSQAKNTEAFF
>TRBJ2-5|TRBV19|TRBD1|-
TGTGCCAGCGGTAGGGACAGGGGAATGGAGACCCAGTACTTC
CASGRDRGMETQYF
>TRBJ2-3|TRBV28|-|many
TGTGCCAGCAGTTTATTAGCAGGGGACAGCACAGATACGCAGTATTTT
CASSLLAGDSTDTQYF
>TRBJ2-7|TRBV28|TRBD1|few
TGTGCCAGCACCCACAGGGGGGTTGAGAACGAGCAGTACTTC
CASTHRGVENEQYF
>TRBJ1-2|TRBV5-1|-|-
TGCGCCAGCAGCTTGGGGGACACCATCGCGGGCTACACCTTC
CASSLGDTIAGYTF
>TRBJ2-1|TRBV6-2/TRBV6-3|TRBD2|-
TGTGCCAGCAGTGCCTCGACTAGCGGGGGGGCCCTCTACAATGAGCAGTTCTTC
CASSASTSGGALYNEQFF
>TRBJ2-1|TRBV12-5|TRBD2|-
TGTGCTAGTGGTTTGGGTCTAGCGGGGGGCGAGCAGTTCTTC
CASGLGLAGGEQFF
>TRBJ1-1|TRBV7-9|-|-
TGTGCCAGCAGCTTAGATCCCGGCGGTGAAGCTTTCTTT
CASSLDPGGEAFF
>TRBJ2-2|TRBV12-3/TRBV12-4|TRBD2|-
TGTGCCAGCAGTGATAGCGGGAGTAGTGTCACCGGGGAGCTGTTTTTT
CASSDSGSSVTGELFF
>TRBJ2-7|TRBV7-9|-|-
TGTGCCAGCACCCTGGCCGGGGCCTCCTACGAGCAGTACTTC
CASTLAGASYEQYF
>TRBJ2-7|TRBV20-1|TRBD2|few
TGCAGTGCTAGAGATCCCAGGACTAGCGGGAGTTACGAGCAGTACTTC
CSARDPRTSGSYEQYF
>TRBJ2-1|TRBV29-1|-|-
TGCAGCGTTGAAGACCATGGACAGTATCCCTACAATGAGCAGTTCTTC
CSVEDHGQYPYNEQFF
>TRBJ2-2|TRBV5-6|TRBD1|-
TGTGCCAGCAGCTTGACGGTTTCCCGGGGACAGGTTAGAGGGGACACCGGGGAGCTGTTTTTT
CASSLTVSRGQVRGDTGELFF
>TRBJ2-5|TRBV6-1|-|few
TGTGCCAGCATCGCAACGGGGGCTGACGGAGAGACCCAGTACTTC
CASIATGADGETQYF